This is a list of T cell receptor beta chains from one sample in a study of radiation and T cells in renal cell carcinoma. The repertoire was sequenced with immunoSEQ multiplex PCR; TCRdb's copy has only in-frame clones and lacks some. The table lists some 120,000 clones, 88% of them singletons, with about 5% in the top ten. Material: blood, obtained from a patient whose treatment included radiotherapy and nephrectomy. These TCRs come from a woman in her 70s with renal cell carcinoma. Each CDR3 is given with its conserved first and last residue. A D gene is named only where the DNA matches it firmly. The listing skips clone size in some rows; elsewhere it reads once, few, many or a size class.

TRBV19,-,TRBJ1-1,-,CASSAGQNTEAFF,TGTGCCAGTAGTGCGGGACAGAACACTGAAGCTTTCTTT
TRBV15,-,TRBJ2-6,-,CATSRTVRSGANVLTF,TGTGCCACCAGCAGAACGGTCCGCTCTGGGGCCAACGTCCTGACTTTC
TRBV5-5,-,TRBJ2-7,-,CASSPGPYYEQYF,TGTGCCAGCAGCCCGGGCCCGTACTACGAGCAGTACTTC
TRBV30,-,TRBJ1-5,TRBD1,CAWSSGTGGRSRNQPQHF,TGTGCCTGGAGTTCCGGGACAGGGGGCCGATCGCGGAATCAGCCCCAGCATTTT
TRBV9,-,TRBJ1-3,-,CASSVAPRASGNTIYF,TGTGCCAGCAGCGTAGCTCCCCGGGCCTCTGGAAACACCATATATTTT
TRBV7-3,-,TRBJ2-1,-,CASSLSVFNEQFF,TGTGCCAGCAGCTTATCGGTCTTCAATGAGCAGTTCTTC
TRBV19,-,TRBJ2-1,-,CASSKTVIYNEQFF,TGTGCCAGTAGTAAGACAGTGATCTACAATGAGCAGTTCTTC
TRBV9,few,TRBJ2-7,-,CASSVAPGEWYEQYF,TGTGCCAGCAGCGTAGCACCAGGGGAATGGTACGAGCAGTACTTC
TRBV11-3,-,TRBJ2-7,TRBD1,CASSSRTGSVEQYF,TGTGCCAGCAGCTCCCGGACAGGGTCGGTCGAGCAGTACTTC
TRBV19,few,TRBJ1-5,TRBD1,CASSLTGTDLNQPQHF,TGTGCCAGTAGCCTTACCGGGACAGACCTCAATCAGCCCCAGCATTTT
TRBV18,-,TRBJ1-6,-,CASSPPYNSPLHF,TGTGCCAGCTCACCACCCTATAATTCACCCCTCCACTTT
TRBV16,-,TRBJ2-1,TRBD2,CASSQLTSGGADEQFF,TGTGCCAGCAGCCAACTAACTAGCGGGGGGGCCGATGAGCAGTTCTTC
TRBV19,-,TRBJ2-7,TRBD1,CASSSRDRAYEQYF,TGTGCCAGTAGTAGCCGGGACAGAGCCTACGAGCAGTACTTC
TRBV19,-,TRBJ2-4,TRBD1,CASRQGAGTKNIQYF,TGTGCCAGTCGACAGGGGGCCGGGACCAAAAACATTCAGTACTTC
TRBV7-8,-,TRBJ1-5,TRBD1,CASSLGNRGRVNQPQHF,TGTGCCAGCAGCTTAGGAAACAGGGGGCGCGTCAATCAGCCCCAGCATTTT
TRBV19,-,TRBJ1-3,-,CASTTPGLSGNTIYF,TGTGCCAGTACCACCCCGGGCCTCTCTGGAAACACCATATATTTT